This section outlines one T cell receptor (beta chain) sequence together with its context. This clonotype was observed at least ten times. This receptor's antigen is unknown. Nothing much larger sits one base from this clone, and base qualities are not available. The germline V gene supplies CDR1 SGHRS and CDR2 YFSETQ. CDR3 length: 11 amino acids, cysteine to phenylalanine. CDR3 DNA is the only sequence kept; it has 33 bases, read in frame from the first base. V is clipped by 7 bases and J by 2 bases, and the sequence between their germline boundaries is 6 bases long. This sample was taken from a study of human T cells and chemical hapten exposure (dated by TCRdb to about 2021). With respect to the entire study: Libraries were pooled for sequencing, and variation in per-sample TCR yields was attributed mainly to small differences in library volumes within the pool. Both TCR alpha and TCR beta chains were sequenced from each blood RNA sample. This study followed changes in the peripheral blood TCR repertoire in vivo during primary and secondary sensitization of alopecia patients to the hapten diphenylcyclopropenone (DPC).

Study-wide conclusions, independent of this receptor: After repeated subsampling, the strength of the expansion versus patch-test correlation and the threshold at which it became significant changed. The number of TCRs above 1 in 1000 frequency did not change with DPC sensitization; there was no evidence of global repertoire structure alterations.

Total RNA was extracted from unfractionated whole blood that had been collected in Tempus Blood RNA tubes. Five healthy volunteers acted as controls for TCR sequencing and had blood drawn at day 0, 2 weeks and 6 weeks. To prepare the library, 5' RACE was applied. Sequenced using an Illumina MiSeq. During library preparation, unique molecular identifiers were attached to individual cDNA molecules so that TCRs could be counted in a quantitative, reproducible way. As for the original processing: A median of approximately 100,000 TCRs per sample was observed, with a range of 23,224 to 690,600. V, J and CDR3 annotation of the TCR reads was carried out using the Decombinator software suite. Every sample was subsampled to the same number of TCRs (28,000) for the PS versus PT1 abundance plots. Expanded TCRs were defined as absent before sensitization and observed at least eight times at the 2-week time point. TCRdb trimmed the raw reads at Q25, called clones with MiXCR and kept productive beta chains. CDR3 protein duplicates are merged, each entry listing the most common genes and DNA. The V and J calls were determined by TCRdb, not by the authors. This sample holds some 150,000 distinct CDR3 sequences; 4.1% were observed only once. The ten largest account for about 1.3% of the sample.

The receptor was derived from a female donor in good health. Recombination connected TRBV5-1 to TRBJ1-2; the D segment cannot be called with confidence. The CDR3 sequence is CASGSNYGYTF. Read as DNA, the sequence is TGCGCCAGCGGCTCCAACTATGGCTACACCTTC.